The sequence of this TCR beta chain was determined in a study of blood T cell repertoires in COVID-19. Study summary: The samples span acute and convalescent COVID-19 from the United States, Italy and Spain. The cDNA or gDNA used as material had been derived from T cells, B-cell-depleted T cells, or PBMCs.

Germline trimming cut 5 bases from V and 10 bases from J; bases unmatched to any gene: 5. CDR1 and CDR2 from the germline V gene are MGHDK and SYGVNS. This CDR3 is built from 13 residues. Original processing notes: Reference gene primer amplification gave estimated nucleated cell counts. Sequenced by immunoSEQ multiplex PCR; TCRdb stores in-frame clones only, minus some. V and J calls and clone size are those listed in that table; D and trimming were worked out from the DNA. The data contain 250,000 to 300,000 clones, approximately 85% of them singletons. This receptor was obtained from a woman in her 70s with acute or convalescent COVID-19. Sequenced material: peripheral blood. The chain links TRBV25-1 to TRBJ1-6, with TRBD1 matching over 7 bases. CDR3 coding DNA: TGTGCCAGCAGTCCCAGGGGGAGCTCACCCCTCCACTTT. As protein: CASSPRGSSPLHF.